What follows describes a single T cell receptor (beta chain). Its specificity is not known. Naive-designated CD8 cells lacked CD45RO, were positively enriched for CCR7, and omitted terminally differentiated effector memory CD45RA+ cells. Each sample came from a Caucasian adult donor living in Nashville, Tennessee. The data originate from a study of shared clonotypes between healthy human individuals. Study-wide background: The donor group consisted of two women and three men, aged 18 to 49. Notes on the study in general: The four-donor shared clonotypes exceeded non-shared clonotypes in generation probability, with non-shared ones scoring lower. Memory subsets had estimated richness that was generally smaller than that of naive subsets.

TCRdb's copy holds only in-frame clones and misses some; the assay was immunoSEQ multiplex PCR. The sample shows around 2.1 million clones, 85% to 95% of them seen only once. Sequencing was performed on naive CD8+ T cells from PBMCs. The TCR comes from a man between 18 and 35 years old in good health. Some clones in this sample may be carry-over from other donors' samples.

This CDR3 reads CASSPSTGQRNEQYF. The DNA of the CDR3 is TGTGCCAGCAGCCCATCGACAGGGCAAAGGAACGAGCAGTACTTC. The chain couples TRBV7-9 to TRBJ2-7; 7 bases are shared with TRBD1. J gave up 5 bases and V 5 bases, and 12 bases lay outside the gene matches. CDR1 is SEHNR, CDR2 FQNEAQ, per germline (reference sequence). This CDR3 comprises 15 residues.